This TCR beta chain was documented in a study of preoperative IRX-2 immunotherapy in early breast cancer. Germline CDR1 reads SGHNT; CDR2 reads YENEEA. The CDR3 runs 15 residues. V was pared by 5 bases and J by 7 bases, with 6 bases of the junction left unmatched. Produced via immunoSEQ multiplex PCR; TCRdb's table is partial and in-frame only. The repertoire has roughly 40,000 clones, 60% to 85% of them found once; the top ten carry roughly 1.1%. This sample's treatment: preoperative locoregional IRX-2 cytokine immunotherapy. This phase Ib study tested locoregional IRX-2 cytokine immunotherapy given before surgery.

This sample comprised tumor tissue, obtained after IRX-2 immunotherapy. The clonotype was recovered from a human donor with breast cancer. This chain uses TRBV11-3 with TRBJ2-3; 13 bases are a match to TRBD2. The CDR3 is CASSGGTSGENTQYF. The CDR3, as DNA: TGTGCCAGCAGCGGGGGGACTAGCGGGGAGAATACGCAGTATTTT.